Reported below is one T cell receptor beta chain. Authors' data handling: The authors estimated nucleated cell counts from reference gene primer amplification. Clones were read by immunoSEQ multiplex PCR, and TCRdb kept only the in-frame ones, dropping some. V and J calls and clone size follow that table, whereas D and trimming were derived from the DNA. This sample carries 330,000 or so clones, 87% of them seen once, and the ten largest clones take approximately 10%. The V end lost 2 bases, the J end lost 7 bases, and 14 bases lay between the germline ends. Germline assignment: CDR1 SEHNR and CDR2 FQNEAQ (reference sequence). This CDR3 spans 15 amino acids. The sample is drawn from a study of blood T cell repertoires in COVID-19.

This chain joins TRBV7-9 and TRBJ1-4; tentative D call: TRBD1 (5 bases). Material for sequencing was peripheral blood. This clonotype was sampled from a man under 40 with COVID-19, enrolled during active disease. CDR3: CASSLRTGGFEKLFF. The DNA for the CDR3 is TGTGCCAGCAGCTTACGGACGGGGGGGTTTGAAAAACTGTTTTTT.